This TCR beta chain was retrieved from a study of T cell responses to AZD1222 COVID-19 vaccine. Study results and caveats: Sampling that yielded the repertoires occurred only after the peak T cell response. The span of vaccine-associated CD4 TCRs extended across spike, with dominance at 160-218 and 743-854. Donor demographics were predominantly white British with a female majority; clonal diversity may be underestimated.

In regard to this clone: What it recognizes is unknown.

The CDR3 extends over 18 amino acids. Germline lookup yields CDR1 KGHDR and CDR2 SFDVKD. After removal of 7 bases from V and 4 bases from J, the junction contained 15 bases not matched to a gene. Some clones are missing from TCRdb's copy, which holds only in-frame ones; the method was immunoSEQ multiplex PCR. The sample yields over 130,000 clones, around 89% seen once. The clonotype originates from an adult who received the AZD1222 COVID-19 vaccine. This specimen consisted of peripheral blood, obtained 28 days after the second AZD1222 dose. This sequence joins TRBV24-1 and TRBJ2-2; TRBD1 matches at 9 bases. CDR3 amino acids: CATSGGQGRGAGTGELFF. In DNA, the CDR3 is TGTGCCACCAGCGGCGGACAGGGGCGGGGAGCGGGCACCGGGGAGCTGTTTTTT.